Listed below are T cell receptor beta chains from one sample, sequenced in a study of blood T cell repertoires in COVID-19. Measured with immunoSEQ multiplex PCR; TCRdb has only the in-frame clones, and not every one. This repertoire shows around 130,000 clones, around three quarters found once; its top ten account for about a tenth. Specimen: peripheral blood. Source of these receptors: a human donor in a cohort sampled during active COVID-19. The CDR3 runs from the conserved cysteine through the conserved F or W. The order of the fields is J gene, V gene, clone size, D gene, CDR3 protein, CDR3 DNA. D genes are given only for firm matches. The size field is filled for only some rows; it gives once, few, many or a size class.

>TRBJ1-2|TRBV28|NA|NA
CASSSPGAGNYGYTF
TGTGCCAGCAGTTCACCCGGCGCGGGGAACTATGGCTACACCTTC
>TRBJ1-1|TRBV28|NA|NA
CASSFQGWAEAFF
TGTGCCAGCAGTTTCCAGGGATGGGCTGAAGCTTTCTTT
>TRBJ1-3|TRBV6-5|few|NA
CASTLGGFGNTIYF
TGTGCCAGCACCCTCGGGGGATTCGGAAACACCATATATTTT
>TRBJ2-7|TRBV5-1|NA|TRBD1
CASTVTGGYEQYF
TGCGCCAGCACGGTGACAGGGGGCTACGAGCAGTACTTC
>TRBJ1-2|TRBV2|few|NA
CAITTREEVYGYTF
TGTGCCATCACCACACGGGAGGAGGTCTATGGCTACACCTTC
>TRBJ1-1|TRBV5-4|NA|NA
CASSLTANTEAFF
TGTGCCAGCAGCTTGACAGCGAACACTGAAGCTTTCTTT
>TRBJ2-2|TRBV7-8|NA|TRBD1
CASRDYRGQNTGELFF
TGTGCCAGCAGGGATTACAGGGGGCAGAACACCGGGGAGCTGTTTTTT
>TRBJ2-2|TRBV29-1|many|TRBD1
CSVPGTASTGELFF
TGCAGCGTCCCCGGGACAGCCAGCACCGGGGAGCTGTTTTTT
>TRBJ1-6|TRBV30|NA|NA
CAWSAGSNSPLHF
TGTGCCTGGAGCGCAGGCTCTAATTCACCCCTCCACTTT
>TRBJ1-2|TRBV19|NA|NA
CASSLSTTAFNYGYTF
TGTGCCAGTAGTCTATCGACTACAGCTTTTAACTATGGCTACACCTTC
>TRBJ2-7|TRBV4-1|NA|TRBD2
CASSQDTSGHPYEQYF
TGCGCCAGCAGCCAGGATACTAGCGGACACCCCTACGAGCAGTACTTC
>TRBJ1-3|TRBV11-2|NA|NA
CASSPLGTSGNTIYF
TGTGCCAGCAGCCCCCTCGGGACATCAGGAAACACCATATATTTT
>TRBJ2-1|TRBV25-1|NA|NA
CATQMDSYNEQFF
TGTGCCACTCAAATGGACAGCTACAATGAGCAGTTCTTC
>TRBJ2-2|TRBV6-1|NA|TRBD2
CASSEPSGTSIPRELFF
TGTGCCAGCAGTGAACCTTCCGGGACTAGCATTCCGCGGGAGCTGTTTTTT
>TRBJ2-3|TRBV7-8|many|NA
CASSSTSSSDTDTQYF
TGTGCCAGCAGCTCCACCTCGAGTAGCGACACAGATACGCAGTATTTT
>TRBJ1-5|TRBV28|NA|TRBD1
CASSETGGDQPQHF
TGTGCCAGCAGCGAGACAGGGGGGGATCAGCCCCAGCATTTT
>TRBJ1-4|TRBV19|NA|NA
CASTEGDEKLFF
TGTGCCAGTACTGAGGGGGATGAAAAACTGTTTTTT
>TRBJ1-6|TRBV27|NA|NA
CASSPAGTPNSPLHF
TGTGCCAGCAGTCCGGCCGGGACACCCAATTCACCCCTCCACTTT
>TRBJ1-1|TRBV5-4|NA|NA
CASSLPDSPEAFF
TGTGCCAGCAGCTTACCTGACAGCCCAGAAGCTTTCTTT
>TRBJ2-1|TRBV10-2|NA|NA
CASSATLPISYNEQFF
TGCGCCAGCAGTGCAACACTACCCATCTCCTACAATGAGCAGTTCTTC